The clone carrying this T cell receptor (beta chain) has a handful of counts. The entry originates in a study of blood T cell repertoires in COVID-19. The overall study: In each case, the material was cDNA or gDNA derived from T cells, B-cell-depleted T cells, or PBMCs.

CDR3 size: 14 residues. The V gene lost 0 bases and the J gene lost 4 bases, with 10 bases spanning the gap. CDR1 and CDR2 from the germline V gene are SGHRS and YFSETQ. This table comes from immunoSEQ multiplex PCR, and its TCRdb copy is limited to in-frame clones, with some not included. Of roughly 70,000 clones listed, 80% to 90% are singletons. Sequenced input: peripheral blood. This chain joins TRBV5-1 and TRBJ1-1; possible D gene TRBD1, 6 bases. The clonotype was recovered from an older man with COVID-19, enrolled during active disease. Here the CDR3 DNA reads TGCGCCAGCAGCTTGGACAGGGCTTTCACTGAAGCTTTCTTT. Residues: CASSLDRAFTEAFF. Supplemented by reference TRBV5-1 and TRBJ1-1, the full variable domain reads KAGVTQTPRYLIKTRGQQVTLSCSPISGHRSVSWYQQTPGQGLQFLFEYFSETQRNKGNFPGRFSGRQFSNSRSEMNVSTLELGDSALYLCASSLDRAFTEAFFGQGTRLTVV.